Presented here are 32 T cell receptor beta chains from one specimen sequenced in a study of blood T cell repertoires in COVID-19. Here immunoSEQ multiplex PCR was the method, and the copy in TCRdb shows in-frame clones only, minus some. The data contain hundreds of thousands of clones, 70% to 90% of them singletons. Sequencing input: peripheral blood. These receptors all come from an elderly man with acute or convalescent COVID-19.

This clone was observed once. V is TRBV5-1 and J is TRBJ2-5; D not certain. The CDR3 extends over 15 amino acids. CDR1 and CDR2 from the germline V gene are SGHRS and YFSETQ. V lost 4 bases and J lost 3, with 16 bases in between. CDR3 loop: CASSRSPRPEETQYF. The CDR3, as DNA: TGCGCCAGCAGCAGGAGCCCTCGACCAGAAGAGACCCAGTACTTC.

The chain joins TRBV12-2 to TRBJ2-2; the table gives TRBD1 as D, unverified against the DNA. TRBV12-2 is a documented pseudogene. The CDR3 is 19 residues long. CDR3 sequence reads: CASRLVNGQGAPNTGELFF. DNA of the CDR3: TGTGCAAGTCGCTTAGTGAATGGACAGGGGGCACCGAACACCGGGGAGCTGTTTTTT.

This clone has just one count. The genes are TRBV18 and TRBJ2-2, with 8 bases aligning to TRBD1. The ends lost 3 bases at V and 6 bases at J; junction bases unmatched: 9. Germline V gives CDR1 KGHSH, CDR2 LQKENI. The CDR3 runs 16 residues. CDR3 nucleotide sequence: TGTGCCAGCTCACCGCCAGGGGGCTGGAAATCCGGGGAGCTGTTTTTT. Protein product: CASSPPGGWKSGELFF. The full variable domain, rest sourced from reference TRBV18 and TRBJ2-2, is NAGVMQNPRHLVRRRGQEARLRCSPMKGHSHVYWYRQLPEEGLKFMVYLQKENIIDESGMPKERFSAEFPKEGPSILRIQQVVRGDSAAYFCASSPPGGWKSGELFFGEGSRLTVL.

This clone has only a few counts. The chain employs TRBV19 and TRBJ2-7; 9 bases are a match to TRBD1. V lost 0 bases and J lost 2; bases outside the gene matches: 2. This CDR3 is built from 15 residues. Germline V gene lookup returns CDR1 LNHDA and CDR2 SQIVND (reference sequence). The CDR3 loop is CASSIEDRGAYEQYF. CDR3 DNA sequence: TGTGCCAGTAGTATAGAGGACAGGGGAGCCTACGAGCAGTACTTC.

This clone was counted between two and nine times. The chain links TRBV7-2 to TRBJ2-2; TRBD2 agrees at 8 bases. The CDR3 extends over 18 amino acids. Per the germline V gene, CDR1 is SGHTA and CDR2 is FQGNSA. V lost 5 bases, J lost 10 bases, and 21 bases stayed unmatched. The CDR3 sequence: CASSHNLAGRGMVEELFF. CDR3 DNA sequence: TGTGCCAGCAGCCACAACTTAGCGGGAAGGGGGATGGTGGAGGAGCTGTTTTTT.

This chain connects TRBV5-6 to TRBJ1-5, with D uncertain. Trimming removed 8 bases at V and 2 bases at J, with 14 bases between. The length of the CDR3 is 14 residues. Per germline, CDR1 SGHDT and CDR2 YYEEEE. CDR3 coding DNA: TGTGCCAGAAAGGAGTCTGGCGGCAATCAGCCCCAGCATTTT. As protein: CARKESGGNQPQHF.

The CDR3 bases are TGTGCCAGCAGTGGCCGACAGGGAAAACAGCCCCAGCATTTT. It translates to CASSGRQGKQPQHF. The chain recombines TRBV6-6 with TRBJ1-5; 7 nucleotides agree with TRBD1. Per germline, CDR1 MNHNY and CDR2 SVGAGI (reference sequence). The CDR3 has 14 amino acids. The trim removed 5 bases at V and 7 bases at J, leaving 8 bases unmatched.

The J gene is TRBJ2-3, the V gene TRBV7-2, with no clear D. The V end lost 5 bases, the J end lost 10 bases, and 13 bases lay between the germline ends. The CDR3 contains 12 residues. Germline V gene data show CDR1 as SGHTA and CDR2 as FQGNSA. The CDR3 DNA reads as TGTGCCAGCAGCCCGTCCAACTCCGCGCAGTATTTT. It is translated as CASSPSNSAQYF. Full variable domain (missing parts from reference TRBV7-2 and TRBJ2-3): GAGVSQSPSNKVTEKGKDVELRCDPISGHTALYWYRQSLGQGLEFLIYFQGNSAPDKSGLPSDRFSAERTGGSVSTLTIQRTQQEDSAVYLCASSPSNSAQYFGPGTRLTVL.

V is TRBV6-5 and J is TRBJ2-7; 9 positions agree with TRBD1. Per germline, CDR1 MNHEY and CDR2 SVGAGI. The CDR3 spans 16 residues. V trimming: 0 bases; J trimming: 5 bases; junction bases outside the gene matches: 8. This chain's CDR3 is CASSYSILDRGNEQYF. In nucleotides, the CDR3 is TGTGCCAGCAGTTACTCGATTCTCGACAGGGGGAACGAGCAGTACTTC.

The gene calls are TRBV28 and TRBJ2-7, with 7 bases that match TRBD1. Germline V gives CDR1 MDHEN, CDR2 SYDVKM. Unmatched junction bases numbered 20, after V lost 7 bases and J lost 5 bases. The CDR3 covers 17 residues. CDR3 loop: CASNPGGVRGLVHEQYF. The CDR3 DNA reads TGTGCCAGCAATCCAGGGGGTGTTAGGGGCCTAGTCCACGAGCAGTACTTC.

The rearrangement joins TRBV19 to TRBJ1-6; 7 positions match TRBD1. Losses at the gene ends were 3 bases for V and 3 bases for J; bases not matched to a gene: 5. CDR3 size: 16 residues. Per germline, CDR1 LNHDA and CDR2 SQIVND (reference sequence). The CDR3 sequence is CASSIVGGDYNSPLHF. CDR3 sequence (DNA): TGTGCCAGTAGTATCGTAGGGGGCGACTATAATTCACCCCTCCACTTT.

This clone came up once. The chain has TRBV2 and TRBJ2-2; TRBD1 matches 7 bases. Germline V CDR1 and CDR2: SNHLY, FYNNEI. Unmatched junction bases numbered 4, after V lost 7 bases and J lost 2 bases. This CDR3 has 14 residues. This CDR3 reads CASNRDSNTGELFF. The CDR3 DNA reads as TGTGCCAGCAACCGGGACAGCAACACCGGGGAGCTGTTTTTT.

The chain employs TRBV19 and TRBJ1-5; the match to TRBD1 covers 9 bases. The CDR3 is made up of 14 amino acids. Germline assignment: CDR1 LNHDA and CDR2 SQIVND (reference sequence). V shed 5 bases and J 3 bases; nucleotides not matched to a gene: 2. DNA for the CDR3: TGTGCCAGTAGTGGGGACAGGGTCAATCAGCCCCAGCATTTT. Translation: CASSGDRVNQPQHF. Combining the CDR3 with reference TRBV19 and TRBJ1-5 gives the whole variable domain DGGITQSPKYLFRKEGQNVTLSCEQNLNHDAMYWYRQDPGQGLRLIYYSQIVNDFQKGDIAEGYSVSREKKESFPLTVTSAQKNPTAFYLCASSGDRVNQPQHFGDGTRLSIL.

This clone was counted a single time. This chain joins TRBV11-3 and TRBJ1-2, with D maybe TRBD1 (5 bases). The CDR3 consists of 15 residues. The germline V and J ends were trimmed by 1 base and 5 bases, with 14 bases remaining between them. Germline CDR1 and CDR2: SGHNT and YENEEA. CDR3 region: CASSLGQGARYGYTF. CDR3 DNA sequence: TGTGCCAGCAGCTTAGGCCAGGGTGCGAGGTATGGCTACACCTTC.

V usage is TRBV6-5 and J usage is TRBJ2-4, with D uncertain. V lost 6 bases and J 2 bases, leaving 11 bases between the germline ends. Germline V gene lookup returns CDR1 MNHEY and CDR2 SVGAGI. This CDR3 contains 14 residues. CDR3 residues: CASSSEAPKNIQYF. The CDR3 DNA reads as TGTGCCAGCAGCTCCGAGGCTCCCAAAAACATTCAGTACTTC.

V usage is TRBV10-3 and J usage is TRBJ2-7; a possible D gene is TRBD2 (5 bases). V dropped 10 bases and J dropped 3 bases, with 16 bases sitting between them. CDR3 length: 13 residues. Germline V gene sequence: CDR1 ENHRY, CDR2 SYGVKD. CDR3 protein: CATTPTDYYEQYF. The CDR3 nucleotides read TGTGCCACCACCCCAACAGACTACTACGAGCAGTACTTC.

This CDR3 is CASSSGDRQVYTEAFF. The CDR3 nucleotides are TGCGCCAGCAGCAGTGGGGACAGGCAGGTGTACACTGAAGCTTTCTTT. The chain joins TRBV5-1 to TRBJ1-1, with 8 bases that match TRBD1. The CDR3 has 16 amino acids. The junction had 11 bases not matched to a gene; V was cut back by 4 bases and J by 3 bases. Germline V CDR1 and CDR2: SGHRS, YFSETQ.

CDR3 coding DNA: TGTGCCAGTAGTTTAAAAAGGGGTCGGGACTATGGCTACACCTTC. This gives the protein CASSLKRGRDYGYTF. The rearrangement links TRBV19 to TRBJ1-2, with D maybe TRBD1 (5 bases). This CDR3 comprises 15 residues. Germline lookup yields CDR1 LNHDA and CDR2 SQIVND (reference sequence). Trimming left V 5 bases short and J 3 bases short, with 16 bases between.

J is TRBJ2-5 and V is TRBV3-1 (or the pseudogene TRBV3-2); 10 nucleotides match TRBD2. CDR1 is LGHDT, CDR2 YNNKEL, per germline (reference sequence). CDR3 size: 17 residues. The trim removed 3 bases at V and 0 bases at J, leaving 7 bases unmatched. The CDR3 bases are TGTGCCAGCAGCCAGTCTCTAGCGGGGGCGTACCAAGAGACCCAGTACTTC. The encoded protein is CASSQSLAGAYQETQYF.

The CDR3: CASSLTVGQETQYF. The CDR3, as DNA: TGTGCCAGCAGCCTGACAGTTGGGCAAGAGACCCAGTACTTC. J is TRBJ2-5 and V is TRBV7-9; possible D gene TRBD1, 5 bases. This CDR3 has 14 residues. Trimming took off 5 bases at V and 2 bases at J, with 12 bases between the two ends. Per germline, CDR1 SEHNR and CDR2 FQNEAQ (reference sequence).

V gene TRBV7-2 combines with J gene TRBJ2-7; TRBD2 matches at 10 bases. J gave up 4 bases and V 4 bases, and 4 bases lay outside the gene matches. Germline lookup yields CDR1 SGHTA and CDR2 FQGNSA. This CDR3 has 14 residues. The CDR3 loop reads CASSWNSGGYEQYF. In DNA form, the CDR3 reads TGTGCCAGCAGCTGGAATAGCGGGGGGTACGAGCAGTACTTC.

The chain couples TRBV18 to TRBJ2-7; D not certain. This CDR3 region has 13 residues. The germline V and J ends were trimmed by 2 bases and 6 bases, with 11 bases remaining between them. Germline V gives CDR1 KGHSH, CDR2 LQKENI. The CDR3 protein is CASSPNGQSEQYF. In DNA form, the CDR3 reads TGTGCCAGCTCACCAAATGGGCAGAGCGAGCAGTACTTC.

V gene TRBV7-2 combines with J gene TRBJ2-1, with TRBD2 identical over 7 bases. In germline, CDR1 is SGHTA, CDR2 FQGNSA. V was clipped by 6 bases and J by 9 bases; unmatched bases: 17. This CDR3 has 16 residues. Written as DNA, the CDR3 is TGTGCCAGCAGTCCAGCGGGGCTAGCGTTCAAAAGTGAGCAGTTCTTC. It yields the protein CASSPAGLAFKSEQFF.

The rearrangement joins TRBV7-2 to TRBJ2-2; no clear D gene. Germline loops: CDR1 SGHTA, CDR2 FQGNSA. V was clipped by 5 bases and J by 8 bases, with 9 bases between them. The CDR3 covers 12 residues. The CDR3 protein is CASSPSTGELFF. The CDR3 DNA is TGTGCCAGCAGCCCATCAACTGGGGAGCTGTTTTTT.

Written as DNA, the CDR3 is TGTGCCACCAGCAGAGATGCAGGGGATACGCAGTATTTT. As protein: CATSRDAGDTQYF. The chain employs TRBV15 and TRBJ2-3, with D possibly matching TRBD1 (5 bases). CDR1 and CDR2 (germline): LNHNV, YYDKDF (reference sequence). V lost 0 bases and J lost 6, with 7 bases in between. The CDR3 sequence is 13 residues long.

The gene calls are TRBV6-5 and TRBJ2-7; D is perhaps TRBD1 (5 bases). V was shortened by 6 bases and J by 6 bases, with 12 bases between the two germline ends. The CDR3 extends over 12 amino acids. Germline loops: CDR1 MNHEY, CDR2 SVGAGI. The CDR3: CASSTDTGEQYF. Here the CDR3 DNA reads TGTGCCAGCAGCACGGACACGGGCGAGCAGTACTTC.

The rearrangement uses TRBV19 and TRBJ2-7, with TRBD1 matching over 9 bases. From germline, CDR1 is LNHDA and CDR2 SQIVND (reference sequence). CDR3 length: 14 residues. J gave up 3 bases and V 6 bases, and 6 bases lay outside the gene matches. The CDR3 protein is CASRQPGQGYEQYF. CDR3 coding DNA: TGTGCCAGTAGGCAACCGGGACAGGGCTACGAGCAGTACTTC.

V is TRBV19 and J is TRBJ1-5, with 8 bases matching TRBD1. With V trimmed by 8 bases and J by 0 bases, 9 bases remained unmatched. CDR1 is LNHDA and CDR2 is SQIVND in the germline V gene (reference sequence). The length of the CDR3 is 16 residues. CDR3 in amino acids: CASWTGPVYSNQPQHF. DNA of the CDR3: TGTGCCAGTTGGACAGGGCCGGTATATAGCAATCAGCCCCAGCATTTT.

J is TRBJ2-6 and V is TRBV19; tentatively, D is TRBD1 (6 bases). V lost 6 bases and J lost 3, with 12 bases in between. This CDR3 is built from 15 residues. Germline CDR1 LNHDA, CDR2 SQIVND (reference sequence). The CDR3 here is CASRRQEGGANVLTF. CDR3 bases: TGTGCCAGTAGACGACAGGAAGGTGGGGCCAACGTCCTGACTTTC. Drawing the rest from reference TRBV19 and TRBJ2-6, the complete variable domain is DGGITQSPKYLFRKEGQNVTLSCEQNLNHDAMYWYRQDPGQGLRLIYYSQIVNDFQKGDIAEGYSVSREKKESFPLTVTSAQKNPTAFYLCASRRQEGGANVLTFGAGSRLTVL.

As regards this clone: One end of the junction varies from germline; a read error may be responsible. The sample contains more than one DNA sequence encoding this CDR3. J is TRBJ2-1 and V is TRBV18, with TRBD2 identical over 10 bases. Germline CDR1 is KGHSH and CDR2 is LQKENI. The CDR3 has 16 residues. CDR3 residues: CASSPRPAGGKNEQFF. CDR3 in DNA: TGTGCCAGCTCACCAAGGCCAGCGGGAGGGAAGAATGAGCAATTCTTC. Full variable domain (remainder filled in from reference TRBV18 and TRBJ2-1): NAGVMQNPRHLVRRRGQEARLRCSPMKGHSHVYWYRQLPEEGLKFMVYLQKENIIDESGMPKERFSAEFPKEGPSILRIQQVVRGDSAAYFCASSPRPAGGKNEQFFGPGTRLTVL.

This clone has only one observation. The V call is TRBV4-3, the J call TRBJ1-2; tentatively, D is TRBD1 (6 bases). Germline V gene lookup returns CDR1 LGHNA and CDR2 YSLEER. V dropped 1 base and J dropped 0 bases, with 12 bases sitting between them. CDR3 length equals 16 residues. The CDR3 here is CASSQGGGTTNYGYTF. The CDR3 DNA is TGCGCCAGCAGCCAAGGGGGGGGCACCACTAACTATGGCTACACCTTC.

The chain employs TRBV27 and TRBJ1-2, with D possibly matching TRBD1 (6 bases). Trimming took 0 bases from V and 5 from J, leaving 13 bases between them. CDR1 MNHEY and CDR2 SMNVEV come from the germline V gene (reference sequence). The CDR3 extends over 15 amino acids. CDR3 DNA sequence: TGTGCCAGCAGTTTATCCTATCCGGACAGTTATGGCTACACCTTC. Amino acids: CASSLSYPDSYGYTF.